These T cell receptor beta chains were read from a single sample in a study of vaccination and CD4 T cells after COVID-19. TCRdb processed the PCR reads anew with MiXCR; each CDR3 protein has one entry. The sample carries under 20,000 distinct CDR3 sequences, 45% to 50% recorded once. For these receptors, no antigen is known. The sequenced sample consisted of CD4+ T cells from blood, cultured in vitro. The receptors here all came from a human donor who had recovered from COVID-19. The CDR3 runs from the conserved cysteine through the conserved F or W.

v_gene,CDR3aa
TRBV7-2,CASSLAGTAHNSPLHF
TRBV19,CASSIYGGYTF
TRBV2,CASLFRRGTETQYF
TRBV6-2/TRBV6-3,CASSYLGGELGYGYTF
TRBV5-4,CASTPRDRGGGVAEAFF
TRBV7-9,CASSWGTSDLVRIQYF
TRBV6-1,CASSEVRVQKLFF
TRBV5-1,CATRRTVMNTEAFF
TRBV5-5,CASSLDGTRENIQYF
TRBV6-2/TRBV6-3,CASSRGAGGGLDEQFF
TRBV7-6,CASSPRDLGTQYF
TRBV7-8,CASSLTALTYNEQFF
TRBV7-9,CASSLRQGRNTEAFF
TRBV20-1,CSASSGTSTADTQYF
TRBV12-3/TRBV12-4,CASGTSGRPDTQYF
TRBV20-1,CSARRPDRGDTEAFF
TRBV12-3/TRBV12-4,CASSLQGGQPQHF